This entry is about one T cell receptor beta chain. Original processing notes: For nucleated cells, counts were estimated from reference gene primer amplification. Profiling relied on immunoSEQ multiplex PCR, and the TCRdb table lists in-frame clones only, not all of them. That table gives V, J and clone size, and the DNA gave D and trimming. The sample lists over 120,000 clones, just under 90% occurring once. The data derive from a study of blood T cell repertoires in COVID-19. The sequenced material came from peripheral blood. The sequence was collected from a woman between 50 and 59 years old with active or convalescent COVID-19.

CDR3 nucleotides: TGTGCCAGCAGCTCTTCTGGGCCGGAGACCCAGTACTTC. It yields the protein CASSSSGPETQYF. The chain is built from TRBV11-2 and TRBJ2-5; D is unresolved. Trimming removed 4 bases from V and 5 bases from J, with 11 bases in between. The CDR3 sequence is 13 residues long. Germline V gives CDR1 SGHAT, CDR2 FQNNGV.